This TCR beta chain came from a study of blood T cells in healthy people across ages. Study-level information: Through template switching, about one barcoded beta molecule was captured per two T cells, as measured in model experiments.

Using a J-beta primer mix together with a sample-barcoded 5' primer, a second PCR was run for roughly 7 to 11 cycles. Via MiXCR, TCRdb re-called the 5' RACE reads, giving one row per CDR3 protein. In the table there are 1.2 million to 1.5 million distinct CDR3 sequences, approximately 40% of which are singletons. Trimming cost V 5 bases and J 11 bases; bases outside gene matches: 14. The CDR3 runs 15 residues. Germline values: CDR1 SGHRS, CDR2 YFSETQ. The receptor's source is a woman between 18 and 29 years old in good health. What was sequenced was blood. J is TRBJ2-5 and V is TRBV5-1, with 11 nucleotides matching TRBD2. CDR3 in DNA: TGCGCCAGCAGACTAGCGGGGGCCACTTACAATGAGCAGTACTTC. Translating gives CASRLAGATYNEQYF.